What follows are 29 T cell receptor beta chains derived from one specimen sequenced in a study of CD8 T cells in ankylosing spondylitis. Study-level results: The study identified a TCR beta motif of eight highly homologous variants that appeared characteristic of ankylosing spondylitis blood.

TCRdb independently ran MiXCR on the 5' RACE reads; one entry per CDR3 protein. The repertoire has hundreds of thousands of distinct CDR3 sequences, 10% to 15% of them found once; the top ten carry around 0.51%. Their antigens are not known. Material for sequencing was blood, either unsorted or a sorted T cell fraction (not recorded which). Receptor source: a male donor with ankylosing spondylitis.

A few counts support this clonotype. The rearrangement joins TRBV4-3 to TRBJ2-1; D possibly corresponds to TRBD2 (5 bases). Germline values: CDR1 LGHNA, CDR2 YSLEER. The length of the CDR3 is 15 residues. Trimming took off 4 bases at V and 5 bases at J, with 15 bases between the two ends. CDR3 in amino acids: CASSLRLAINNEQFF. DNA of the CDR3: TGCGCCAGCAGCCTACGGCTAGCAATAAACAATGAGCAGTTCTTC.

This clonotype was seen more than once but under ten times. The chain is built from TRBV9 and TRBJ2-2; TRBD2 is a possible D gene (5 bases). Per the germline V gene, CDR1 is SGDLS and CDR2 is YYNGEE. The CDR3 loop spans 15 amino acids. V lost 4 bases, J lost 5 bases, and 15 bases lay in between. CDR3 sequence (DNA): TGTGCCAGCAGCCCCCAAGCGGTGGGTACCGGGGAGCTGTTTTTT. This sequence encodes CASSPQAVGTGELFF.

This chain links TRBV12-3 or TRBV12-4 with TRBJ1-3; no definite D call. Trimming took off 8 bases at V and 6 bases at J, with 14 bases between the two ends. This CDR3 is 13 amino acids long. The chain's CDR3 is CASGHSVSNTIYF. DNA for the CDR3: TGTGCCAGCGGGCACAGTGTCTCAAACACCATATATTTT.

This clonotype has just a few counts. V gene TRBV4-2 combines with J gene TRBJ2-2; D tentatively fits TRBD1 or TRBD2 (5 bases each). The V and J ends lost 1 base and 5 bases respectively, with 17 bases between them. CDR1 is LGHNA, CDR2 YNFKEQ, per germline. CDR3 size: 17 residues. The CDR3 protein is CASSQGTGTPTTGELFF. As DNA, the CDR3 is TGTGCCAGCAGCCAAGGGACCGGGACCCCAACGACCGGGGAGCTGTTTTTT.

J is TRBJ2-1 and V is TRBV20-1; D perhaps matches TRBD1 (5 bases). The V end lost 8 bases, the J end lost 10 bases, and 15 bases lay between the germline ends. Germline V gene sequence: CDR1 DFQATT, CDR2 SNEGSKA (reference sequence). The CDR3 is made up of 11 amino acids. The CDR3 loop is CSRLSKGEQFF. The DNA of the CDR3 is TGCAGTAGGCTTTCAAAGGGGGAGCAGTTCTTC.

The chain joins TRBV12-2 to TRBJ1-3; TRBD1 is the table's D call and was not checked against the DNA. TRBV12-2 is noted as a pseudogene. The length of the CDR3 is 17 residues. CDR3 residues: CASRSRPGQEAGNTIYF. For the CDR3, the DNA is TGTGCAAGTCGCTCCAGACCGGGACAGGAGGCTGGAAACACCATATATTTT.

Ten or more counts support this clonotype. The chain joins TRBV7-2 to TRBJ2-7; 8 bases agree with TRBD1. Germline V gene lookup returns CDR1 SGHTA and CDR2 FQGNSA. The J segment lost 3 bases and the V segment lost 3 bases, leaving 4 bases of the junction unmatched. CDR3 length: 14 residues. The DNA of the CDR3 is TGTGCCAGCAGCTTTGACAGGGGCGACTACGAGCAGTACTTC. Translated, it gives CASSFDRGDYEQYF.

This clonotype turned up a few times. The J gene is TRBJ1-6, the V gene TRBV7-2; 7 bases agree with TRBD1. V trimming: 6 bases; J trimming: 6 bases; junction bases outside the gene matches: 8. Germline V CDR1 and CDR2: SGHTA, FQGNSA. This CDR3 contains 15 residues. CDR3 in DNA: TGTGCCAGCAGTTTCCGGGACAGACCTAATTCACCCCTCCACTTT. Residues: CASSFRDRPNSPLHF.

A remark on this clonotype: An end of the junction differs from the germline gene, which may be a read error. The chain uses TRBV2 and TRBJ2-1, with 12 bases identical to TRBD2. Per the germline V gene, CDR1 is SNHLY and CDR2 is FYNNEI. This CDR3 spans 17 amino acids. The CDR3, as DNA: TGTGCCAGCAGTGAGACTAGCGGGAGACCCTCCAACAATGAGCAGTTCTTC. It translates to CASSETSGRPSNNEQFF.

This chain links TRBV7-9 with TRBJ2-7, with TRBD2 matching 9 bases. With V trimmed by 7 bases and J by 4 bases, 11 bases remained unmatched. Germline V gene lookup returns CDR1 SEHNR and CDR2 FQNEAQ (reference sequence). The CDR3 totals 15 residues. CDR3 sequence: CASTRVSSGDYEQYF. Written as DNA, the CDR3 is TGTGCCAGCACCCGGGTTTCTAGCGGGGATTACGAGCAGTACTTC.

The CDR3 DNA follows: TGTGCCAGCAGGCCCCTGCGAAGGGGGCAAGGTCAGCCCCAGCATTTT. Translation gives CASRPLRRGQGQPQHF. The chain employs TRBV6-1 and TRBJ1-5; TRBD1 matches at 7 bases. The CDR3 length is 16 residues. Germline CDR1 is MNHNS and CDR2 is SASEGT. Trimming took 6 bases from V and 6 from J; bases not matched to a gene: 14.

This chain connects TRBV15 to TRBJ2-7; no clear D. The germline gives CDR1 LNHNV, CDR2 YYDKDF (reference sequence). The CDR3 is made up of 15 amino acids. V was trimmed by 3 bases and J by 5 bases, leaving 17 bases between them. The CDR3 region is CATSRTGTPSNEQYF. In DNA, the CDR3 is TGTGCCACCAGCAGGACGGGTACCCCTTCTAACGAGCAGTACTTC.

This chain's CDR3 is CATRGSRGGMNEQFF. Here the CDR3 DNA reads TGTGCCACCAGGGGCTCTCGCGGGGGGATGAATGAGCAGTTCTTC. This chain joins TRBV24-1 and TRBJ2-1, with 8 bases lining up with TRBD2. The trim removed 7 bases at V and 7 bases at J, leaving 11 bases unmatched. The CDR3 loop spans 15 amino acids. The germline gives CDR1 KGHDR, CDR2 SFDVKD.

This clonotype came up a few times. The chain combines TRBV6-1 with TRBJ2-2; a weak D match, TRBD1 (5 bases). Germline V gene sequence: CDR1 MNHNS, CDR2 SASEGT. CDR3 size: 15 residues. V was pared by 7 bases and J by 0 bases, with 12 bases between. As DNA, the CDR3 is TGTGCCAGCACTCAAAGGGGTTCGAACACCGGGGAGCTGTTTTTT. It specifies CASTQRGSNTGELFF.

V usage is TRBV18 and J usage is TRBJ1-4; the D is unclear. The germline gives CDR1 KGHSH, CDR2 LQKENI. The CDR3 totals 18 residues. Trimming cost V 3 bases and J 7 bases, with 24 bases left between them. Here the CDR3 reads CASSPLPVGRGGAEKLFF. DNA of the CDR3: TGTGCCAGCTCACCGCTCCCTGTAGGGCGCGGAGGTGCTGAAAAACTGTTTTTT.

The genes are TRBV4-1 and TRBJ1-5; D is possibly TRBD1 (6 bases). Trimming cost V 2 bases and J 0 bases, with 11 bases left between them. CDR3 size: 16 residues. Germline V CDR1 and CDR2: MGHRA, YSYEKL. The CDR3 region has the DNA TGCGCCAGCAGCCAACAATACAGGGTTAGCAATCAGCCCCAGCATTTT. Translating it yields CASSQQYRVSNQPQHF.

CDR3 sequence reads: CASQKGLAYEQYF. The DNA for the CDR3 is TGTGCCAGCCAAAAGGGACTTGCCTACGAGCAGTACTTC. The J gene is TRBJ2-7, the V gene TRBV6-2 or TRBV6-3; D may be TRBD2 (6 bases). Trimming stripped 8 bases from V and 2 bases from J, with 13 bases between. CDR3 length equals 13 residues. Germline lookup yields CDR1 MNHEY and CDR2 SVGEGT.

The CDR3 DNA is TGCAGTGCTAGAGCAACTAGCGGGAGTTACGAGACCCAGTACTTC. Its protein is CSARATSGSYETQYF. The chain carries TRBV20-1 and TRBJ2-5, with 11 nucleotides matching TRBD2. Trimming at V came to 1 base and at J to 5 bases, leaving 6 bases not matched to a gene. Germline V gene data show CDR1 as DFQATT and CDR2 as SNEGSKA (reference sequence). The CDR3 covers 15 residues.

The rearrangement joins TRBV12-3 or TRBV12-4 to TRBJ1-6; D unclear. With 4 bases removed from V and 0 bases from J, the gap between germline ends came to 7 bases. This CDR3 has 15 residues. DNA for the CDR3: TGTGCCAGCAGTTCAAGAAACTCCTATAATTCACCCCTCCACTTT. This gives the protein CASSSRNSYNSPLHF.

Ten or more counts support this clonotype. This chain connects TRBV7-2 to TRBJ1-4, with 7 bases aligning to TRBD1. The V gene's germline CDR1 is SGHTA and CDR2 FQGNSA. Germline trimming cut 6 bases from V and 5 bases from J; bases unmatched to any gene: 6. The CDR3 is 14 residues long. CDR3 in amino acids: CASSSQGGNEKLFF. The CDR3 nucleotides read TGTGCCAGCAGTTCCCAGGGGGGGAATGAAAAACTGTTTTTT.

This clonotype has at least ten counts. CDR3 residues: CSARDRSVNIQYF. For the CDR3, the DNA is TGCAGTGCGCGGGACAGATCCGTGAACATTCAGTACTTC. The rearrangement uses TRBV20-1 and TRBJ2-4; D possibly corresponds to TRBD1 (7 bases). CDR1 and CDR2 from the germline V gene are DFQATT and SNEGSKA (reference sequence). The V and J ends lost 6 bases and 7 bases respectively, with 16 bases between them. This CDR3 contains 13 residues.

This clonotype was seen more than once but under ten times. J is TRBJ2-7 and V is TRBV20-1; a weak D match, TRBD1 (6 bases). Germline V gene sequence: CDR1 DFQATT, CDR2 SNEGSKA (reference sequence). V lost 2 bases, J lost 2 bases, and 13 bases lay in between. The CDR3 contains 14 residues. The CDR3 DNA reads TGCAGTGCTAGACCTAGACAGGATCCCTACGAGCAGTACTTC. Protein product: CSARPRQDPYEQYF.

DNA of the CDR3: TGCAGCGTTGTTCGGACAGGGGGCCGCTACGAGCAGTACTTC. Translating it yields CSVVRTGGRYEQYF. The J gene is TRBJ2-7, the V gene TRBV29-1; 11 bases line up with TRBD1. Looked up from germline, CDR1 is SQVTM and CDR2 is ANQGSEA. This CDR3 has 14 residues. The junction had 5 bases not matched to a gene; V was cut back by 4 bases and J by 3 bases.

This clonotype was seen a handful of times. The V call is TRBV5-1, the J call TRBJ1-6; 8 positions match TRBD1. Trimming removed 4 bases from V and 10 bases from J; junction bases left unmatched: 7. Germline V gene sequence: CDR1 SGHRS, CDR2 YFSETQ. CDR3 size: 14 residues. The CDR3 loop is CASSPGQGRSPLHF. The CDR3 DNA sequence: TGCGCCAGCAGCCCAGGACAGGGCAGATCACCCCTCCACTTT.

This clonotype has ten or more counts. This chain links TRBV27 with TRBJ2-3; D is undetermined. Trimming stripped 6 bases from V and 0 bases from J, with 10 bases between. The CDR3 loop spans 14 amino acids. The germline CDR1 and CDR2 sequences are MNHEY and SMNVEV (reference sequence). CDR3 DNA sequence: TGTGCCAGCAGCCGTGACCCCAGCACAGATACGCAGTATTTT. Protein: CASSRDPSTDTQYF.

The rearrangement uses TRBV20-1 and TRBJ1-2; D gene uncertain. The V gene's germline CDR1 is DFQATT and CDR2 SNEGSKA (reference sequence). V was clipped by 3 bases and J by 4 bases, with 9 bases between them. The length of the CDR3 is 12 residues. The chain's CDR3 is CSASKLIYGYTF. The CDR3 DNA sequence: TGCAGTGCTAGTAAACTGATCTATGGCTACACCTTC.

This clonotype showed up many times. J is TRBJ2-5 and V is TRBV4-3, with 14 nucleotides matching TRBD2. Per germline, CDR1 LGHNA and CDR2 YSLEER. This CDR3 region has 18 residues. V was pared by 3 bases and J by 2 bases, with 8 bases of the junction left unmatched. The CDR3 coding sequence is TGCGCCAGCAGCCACGGACTAGCGGGGGGAGAGTGGCAAGAGACCCAGTACTTC. Translation: CASSHGLAGGEWQETQYF.

The chain carries TRBV7-8 and TRBJ2-7; D might be TRBD1 (6 bases). The V end lost 2 bases, the J end lost 1 base, and 18 bases lay between the germline ends. Germline CDR1 reads SGHVS; CDR2 reads FQNEAQ. This CDR3 contains 17 residues. DNA for the CDR3: TGTGCCAGCAGCTTAAGGCTTGGGCAGGGGTATTCCTACGAGCAGTACTTC. Protein: CASSLRLGQGYSYEQYF. Looking up the rest from reference TRBV7-8 and TRBJ2-7 gives the full variable domain: GAGVSQSPRYKVAKRGQDVALRCDPISGHVSLFWYQQALGQGPEFLTYFQNEAQLDKSGLPSDRFFAERPEGSVSTLKIQRTQQEDSAVYLCASSLRLGQGYSYEQYFGPGTRLTVT.

CDR3 amino acids: CASSDGTSGPTDTQYF. CDR3 nucleotide sequence: TGTGCCAGCAGCGACGGGACTAGCGGACCCACAGATACGCAGTATTTT. The gene calls are TRBV11-3 and TRBJ2-3; TRBD2 agrees at 11 bases. The CDR3 spans 16 residues. V dropped 5 bases and J dropped 2; count of bases not matched to a gene: 6. CDR1 is SGHNT, CDR2 YENEEA, per germline.